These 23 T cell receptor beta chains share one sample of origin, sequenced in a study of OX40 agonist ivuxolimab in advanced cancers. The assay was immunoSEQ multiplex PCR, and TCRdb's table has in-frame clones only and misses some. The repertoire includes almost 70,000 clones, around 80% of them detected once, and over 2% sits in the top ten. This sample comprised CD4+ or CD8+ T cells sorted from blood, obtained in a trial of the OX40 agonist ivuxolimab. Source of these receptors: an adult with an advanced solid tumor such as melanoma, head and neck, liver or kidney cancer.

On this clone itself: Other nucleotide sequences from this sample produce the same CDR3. The CDR3 protein is CASSEGTDFSGANVLTF. Here the CDR3 DNA reads TGTGCCAGCAGTGAAGGGACAGACTTCTCTGGGGCCAACGTCCTGACTTTC. The chain employs TRBV6-1 and TRBJ2-6; perhaps TRBD1 as D (6 bases). Trimming pared 1 base from V and 0 bases from J, leaving 10 bases between. Germline values: CDR1 MNHNS, CDR2 SASEGT. The CDR3 runs to 17 residues.

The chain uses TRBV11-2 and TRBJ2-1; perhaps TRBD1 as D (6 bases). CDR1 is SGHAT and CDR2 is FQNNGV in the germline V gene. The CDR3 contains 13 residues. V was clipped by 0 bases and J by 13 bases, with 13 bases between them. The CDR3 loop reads CASSLDSGDKQFF. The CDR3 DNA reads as TGTGCCAGCAGCTTAGATTCAGGGGATAAACAGTTCTTC. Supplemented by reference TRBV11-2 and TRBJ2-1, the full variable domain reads EAGVAQSPRYKIIEKRQSVAFWCNPISGHATLYWYQQILGQGPKLLIQFQNNGVVDDSQLPKDRFSAERLKGVDSTLKIQPAKLEDSAVYLCASSLDSGDKQFFGPGTRLTVL.

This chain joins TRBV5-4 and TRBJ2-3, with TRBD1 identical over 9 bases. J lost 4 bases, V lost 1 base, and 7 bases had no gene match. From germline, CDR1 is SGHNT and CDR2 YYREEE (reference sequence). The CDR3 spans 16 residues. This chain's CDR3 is CASSLMLGTGSDTQYF. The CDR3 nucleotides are TGTGCCAGCAGCTTGATGTTAGGGACAGGGTCAGATACGCAGTATTTT.

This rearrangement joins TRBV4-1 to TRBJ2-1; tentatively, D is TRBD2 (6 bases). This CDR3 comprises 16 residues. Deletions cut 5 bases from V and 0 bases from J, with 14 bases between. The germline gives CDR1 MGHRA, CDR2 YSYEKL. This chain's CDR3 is CASSSVAGSSYNEQFF. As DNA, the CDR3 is TGCGCCAGCAGCTCCGTCGCCGGGAGCTCCTACAATGAGCAGTTCTTC.

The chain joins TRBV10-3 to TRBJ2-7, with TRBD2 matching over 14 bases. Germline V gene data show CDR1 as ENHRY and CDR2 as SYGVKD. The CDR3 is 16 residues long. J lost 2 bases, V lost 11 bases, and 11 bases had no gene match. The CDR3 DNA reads TGTGCCCTCCCGGGGACTAGCGGGAGACCGGCCTACGAGCAGTACTTC. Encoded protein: CALPGTSGRPAYEQYF.

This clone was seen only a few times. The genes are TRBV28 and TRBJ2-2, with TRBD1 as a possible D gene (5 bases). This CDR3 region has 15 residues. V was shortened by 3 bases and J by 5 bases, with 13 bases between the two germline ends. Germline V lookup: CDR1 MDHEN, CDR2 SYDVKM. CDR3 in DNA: TGTGCCAGCAGTTTGGGCAGGGTGGGAACCGGGGAGCTGTTTTTT. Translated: CASSLGRVGTGELFF.

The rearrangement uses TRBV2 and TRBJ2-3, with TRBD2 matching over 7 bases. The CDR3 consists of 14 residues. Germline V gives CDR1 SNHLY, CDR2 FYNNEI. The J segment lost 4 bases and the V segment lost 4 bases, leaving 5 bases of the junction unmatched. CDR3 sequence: CASSAPSGSDTQYF. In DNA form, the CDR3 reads TGTGCCAGCAGTGCGCCTAGCGGTTCAGATACGCAGTATTTT.

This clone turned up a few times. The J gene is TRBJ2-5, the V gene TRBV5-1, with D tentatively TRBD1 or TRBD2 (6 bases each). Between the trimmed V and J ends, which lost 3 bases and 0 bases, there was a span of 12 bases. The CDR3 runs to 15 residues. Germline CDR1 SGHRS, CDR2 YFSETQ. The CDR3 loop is CASSSSGADQETQYF. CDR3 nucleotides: TGCGCCAGCAGCTCCTCGGGGGCGGACCAAGAGACCCAGTACTTC.

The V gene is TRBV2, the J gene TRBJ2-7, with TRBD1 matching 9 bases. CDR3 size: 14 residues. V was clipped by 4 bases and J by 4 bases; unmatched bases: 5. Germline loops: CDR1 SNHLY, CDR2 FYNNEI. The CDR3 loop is CASSVNRGPYEQYF. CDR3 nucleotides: TGTGCCAGCAGTGTGAACAGGGGGCCGTACGAGCAGTACTTC.

CDR3 sequence reads: CASSPWGQGNEQYF. For the CDR3, the DNA is TGTGCCAGCAGCCCCTGGGGGCAGGGCAACGAGCAGTACTTC. The chain recombines TRBV14 with TRBJ2-7; D is perhaps TRBD1 (6 bases). Germline V gene sequence: CDR1 SGHDN, CDR2 FVKESK. V was pared by 4 bases and J by 5 bases, with 15 bases between. The CDR3 consists of 14 residues. The entire variable domain, with the rest obtained from reference TRBV14 and TRBJ2-7, is as follows: EAGVTQFPSHSVIEKGQTVTLRCDPISGHDNLYWYRRVMGKEIKFLLHFVKESKQDESGMPNNRFLAERTGGTYSTLKVQPAELEDSGVYFCASSPWGQGNEQYFGPGTRLTVT.

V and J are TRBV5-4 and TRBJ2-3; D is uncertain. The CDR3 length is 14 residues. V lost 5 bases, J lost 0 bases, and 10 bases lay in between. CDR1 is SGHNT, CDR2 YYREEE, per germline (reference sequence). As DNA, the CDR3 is TGTGCCAGCAGAAAGGCGGCTAGCACAGATACGCAGTATTTT. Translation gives CASRKAASTDTQYF.

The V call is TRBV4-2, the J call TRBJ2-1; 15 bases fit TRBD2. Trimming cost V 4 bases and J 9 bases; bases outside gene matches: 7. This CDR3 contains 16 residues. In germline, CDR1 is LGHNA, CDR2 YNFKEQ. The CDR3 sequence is CASSRTSGGALGEQFF. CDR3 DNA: TGTGCCAGCAGCCGGACTAGCGGGGGGGCCCTGGGTGAGCAGTTCTTC.

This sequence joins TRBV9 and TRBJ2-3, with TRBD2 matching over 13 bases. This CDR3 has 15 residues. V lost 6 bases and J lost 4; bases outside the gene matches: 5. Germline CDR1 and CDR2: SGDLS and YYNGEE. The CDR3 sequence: CASNIGLAGADTQYF. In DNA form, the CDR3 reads TGTGCCAGCAACATCGGACTAGCGGGAGCAGATACGCAGTATTTT.

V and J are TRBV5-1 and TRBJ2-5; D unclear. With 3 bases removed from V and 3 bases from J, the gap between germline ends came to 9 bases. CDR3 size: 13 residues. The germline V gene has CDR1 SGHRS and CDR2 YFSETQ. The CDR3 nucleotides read TGCGCCAGCAGCTCCACCCCCAAAGAGACCCAGTACTTC. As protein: CASSSTPKETQYF.

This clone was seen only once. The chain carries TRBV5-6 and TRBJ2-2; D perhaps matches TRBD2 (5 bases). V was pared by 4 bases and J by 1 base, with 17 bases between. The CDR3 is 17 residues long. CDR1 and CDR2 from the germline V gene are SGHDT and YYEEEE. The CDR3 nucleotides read TGTGCCAGCAGCCCCCCCGGGGTGGCGGGGAACACCGGGGAGCTGTTTTTT. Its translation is CASSPPGVAGNTGELFF.

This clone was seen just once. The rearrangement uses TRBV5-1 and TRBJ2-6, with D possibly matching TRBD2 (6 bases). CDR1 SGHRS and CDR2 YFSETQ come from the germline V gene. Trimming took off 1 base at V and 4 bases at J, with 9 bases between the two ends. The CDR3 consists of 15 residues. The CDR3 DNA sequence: TGCGCCAGCAGCTTGTGGGGGGACGGGGCCAACGTCCTGACTTTC. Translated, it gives CASSLWGDGANVLTF.

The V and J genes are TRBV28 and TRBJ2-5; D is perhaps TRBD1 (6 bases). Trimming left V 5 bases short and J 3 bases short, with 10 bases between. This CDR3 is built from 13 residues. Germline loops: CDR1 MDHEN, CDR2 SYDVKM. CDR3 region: CASSRQVKETQYF. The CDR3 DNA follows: TGTGCCAGCAGTCGACAGGTCAAAGAGACCCAGTACTTC.

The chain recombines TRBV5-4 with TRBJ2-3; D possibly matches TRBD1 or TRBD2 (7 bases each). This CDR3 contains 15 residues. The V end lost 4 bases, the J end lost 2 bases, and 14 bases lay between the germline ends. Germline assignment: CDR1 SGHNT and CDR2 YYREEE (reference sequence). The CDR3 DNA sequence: TGTGCCAGCAGCCAGGGGGGGCCTCACACAGATACGCAGTATTTT. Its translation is CASSQGGPHTDTQYF.

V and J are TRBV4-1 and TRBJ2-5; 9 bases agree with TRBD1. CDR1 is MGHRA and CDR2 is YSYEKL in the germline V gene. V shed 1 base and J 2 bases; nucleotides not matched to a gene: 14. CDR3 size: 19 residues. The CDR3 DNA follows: TGCGCCAGCAGCCAAGGAGTGGTTTCCGGGACAGGGTTACAAGAGACCCAGTACTTC. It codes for CASSQGVVSGTGLQETQYF.

CDR3 coding DNA: TGTGCCAGCGAGGTGGAACAGTCCAATCAGCCCCAGCATTTT. Amino acids: CASEVEQSNQPQHF. J is TRBJ1-5 and V is TRBV2; D remains unclear. This CDR3 is built from 14 residues. The germline CDR1 and CDR2 sequences are SNHLY and FYNNEI. Trimming shortened V by 8 bases and J by 3 bases, and 14 bases separated the two germline ends.

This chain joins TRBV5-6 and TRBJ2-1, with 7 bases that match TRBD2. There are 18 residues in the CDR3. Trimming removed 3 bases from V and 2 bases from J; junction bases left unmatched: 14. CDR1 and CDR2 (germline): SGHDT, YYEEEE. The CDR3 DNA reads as TGTGCCAGCAGCTCCACTACCTTTAGCGGGCTTACCTACAATGAGCAGTTCTTC. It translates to CASSSTTFSGLTYNEQFF.

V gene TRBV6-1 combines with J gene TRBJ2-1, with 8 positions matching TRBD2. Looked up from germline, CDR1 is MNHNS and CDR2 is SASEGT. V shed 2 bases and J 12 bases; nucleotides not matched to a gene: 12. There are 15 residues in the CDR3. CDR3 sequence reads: CASSESGGRMDRQFF. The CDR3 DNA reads TGTGCCAGCAGTGAATCGGGCGGGAGGATGGATCGGCAGTTCTTC.

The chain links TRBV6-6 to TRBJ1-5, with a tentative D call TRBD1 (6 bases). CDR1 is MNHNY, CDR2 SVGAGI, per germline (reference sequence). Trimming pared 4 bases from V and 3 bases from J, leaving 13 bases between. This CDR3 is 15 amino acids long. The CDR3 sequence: CASSSSTGNNQPQHF. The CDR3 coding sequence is TGTGCCAGCAGTTCCTCCACAGGGAACAATCAGCCCCAGCATTTT.